The clone carrying this TCR beta chain was counted between two and nine times. Authors' data handling: Reference gene primers were amplified, and this amplification served to estimate nucleated cell counts. Produced via immunoSEQ multiplex PCR; TCRdb's table is partial and in-frame only. V and J calls and clone size are given by that table; D and trimming were obtained from the DNA. Of a few hundred thousand clones detected, roughly nine tenths appear once; the ten largest clones hold approximately 1.2%. The data were taken from a study of blood T cell repertoires in COVID-19. At the level of the study: Samples of COVID-19 (acute and convalescent) were obtained from the United States, Italy and Spain. The analysed material was cDNA or gDNA that came from T cells, B-cell-depleted T cells, or PBMCs.

This receptor was obtained from a man aged 40-50 years with acute or convalescent COVID-19. Sequencing input: peripheral blood.

CDR3 residues: CASSMQREGRNEQFF. CDR3 nucleotide sequence: TGTGCCAGTAGTATGCAGCGGGAGGGCCGTAATGAGCAGTTCTTC. V usage is TRBV19 and J usage is TRBJ2-1; TRBD2 agrees at 10 bases. Germline V gene lookup returns CDR1 LNHDA and CDR2 SQIVND (reference sequence). This CDR3 spans 15 amino acids. The J segment lost 7 bases and the V segment lost 3 bases, leaving 6 bases of the junction unmatched.